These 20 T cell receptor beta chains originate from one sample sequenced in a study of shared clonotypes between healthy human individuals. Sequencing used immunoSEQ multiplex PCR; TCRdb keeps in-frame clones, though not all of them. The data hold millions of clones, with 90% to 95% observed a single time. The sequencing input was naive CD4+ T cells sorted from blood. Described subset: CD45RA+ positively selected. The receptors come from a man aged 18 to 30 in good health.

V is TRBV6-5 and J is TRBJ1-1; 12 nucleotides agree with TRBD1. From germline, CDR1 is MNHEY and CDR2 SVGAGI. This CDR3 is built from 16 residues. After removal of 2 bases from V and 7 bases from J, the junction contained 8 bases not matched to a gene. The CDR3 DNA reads TGTGCCAGCAGTTACGGGGGACAGGGGGCTCGGAGTGAAGCTTTCTTT. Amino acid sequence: CASSYGGQGARSEAFF.

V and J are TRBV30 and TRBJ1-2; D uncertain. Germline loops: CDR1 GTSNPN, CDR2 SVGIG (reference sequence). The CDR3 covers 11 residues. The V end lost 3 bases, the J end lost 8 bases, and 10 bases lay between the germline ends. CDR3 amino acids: CAWREPRGYTF. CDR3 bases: TGTGCCTGGAGAGAACCGCGGGGCTACACCTTC.

CDR3 protein: CASSTRQGDEQYF. CDR3 coding DNA: TGTGCCAGCAGCACCCGACAGGGAGACGAGCAGTACTTC. The chain has TRBV7-3 and TRBJ2-7; 7 bases agree with TRBD1. The CDR3 is 13 residues long. The junction had 6 bases not matched to a gene; V was cut back by 5 bases and J by 5 bases. The germline CDR1 and CDR2 sequences are SGHTA and FQGTGA.

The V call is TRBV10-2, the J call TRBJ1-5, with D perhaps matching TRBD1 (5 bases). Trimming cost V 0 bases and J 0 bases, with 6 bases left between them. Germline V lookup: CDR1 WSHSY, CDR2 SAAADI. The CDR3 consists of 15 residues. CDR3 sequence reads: CASSESGGSNQPQHF. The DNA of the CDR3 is TGCGCCAGCAGTGAGTCGGGGGGTAGCAATCAGCCCCAGCATTTT.

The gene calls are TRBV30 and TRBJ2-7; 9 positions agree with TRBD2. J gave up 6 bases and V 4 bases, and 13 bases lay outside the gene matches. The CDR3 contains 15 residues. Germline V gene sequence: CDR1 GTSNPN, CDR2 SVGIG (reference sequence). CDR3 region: CAWTRGVQTSGEQYF. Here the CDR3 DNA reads TGTGCCTGGACACGCGGGGTTCAGACTAGCGGCGAGCAGTACTTC.

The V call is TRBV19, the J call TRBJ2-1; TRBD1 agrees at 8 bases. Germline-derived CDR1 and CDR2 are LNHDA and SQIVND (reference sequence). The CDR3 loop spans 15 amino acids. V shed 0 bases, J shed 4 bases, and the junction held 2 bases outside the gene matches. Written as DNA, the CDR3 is TGTGCCAGTAGTATAGATCGGACAGGGTACAATGAGCAGTTCTTC. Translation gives CASSIDRTGYNEQFF.

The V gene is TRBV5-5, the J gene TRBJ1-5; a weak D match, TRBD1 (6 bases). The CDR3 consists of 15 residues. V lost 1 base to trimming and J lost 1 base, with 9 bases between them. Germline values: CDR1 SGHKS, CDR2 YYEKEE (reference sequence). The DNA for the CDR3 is TGTGCCAGCAGCTTGAAGGGGGGAAGCAATCAGCCCCAGCATTTT. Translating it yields CASSLKGGSNQPQHF.

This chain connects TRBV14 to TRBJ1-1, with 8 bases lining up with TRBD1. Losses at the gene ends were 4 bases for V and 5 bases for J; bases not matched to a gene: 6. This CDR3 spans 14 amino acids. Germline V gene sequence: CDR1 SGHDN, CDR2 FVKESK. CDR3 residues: CASSLQGGITEAFF. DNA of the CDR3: TGTGCCAGCAGCCTACAGGGGGGGATTACTGAAGCTTTCTTT.

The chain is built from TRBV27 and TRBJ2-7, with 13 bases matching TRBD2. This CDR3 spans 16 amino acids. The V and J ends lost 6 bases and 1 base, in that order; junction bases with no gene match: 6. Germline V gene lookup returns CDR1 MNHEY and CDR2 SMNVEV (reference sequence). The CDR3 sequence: CASRGLAGKVSYEQYF. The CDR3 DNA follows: TGTGCCAGCAGGGGACTAGCGGGAAAGGTTTCCTACGAGCAGTACTTC.

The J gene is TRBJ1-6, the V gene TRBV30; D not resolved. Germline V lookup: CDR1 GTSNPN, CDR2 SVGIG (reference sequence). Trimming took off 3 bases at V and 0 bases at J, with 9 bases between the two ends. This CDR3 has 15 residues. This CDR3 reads CAWSRTLSYNSPLHF. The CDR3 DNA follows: TGTGCCTGGAGCCGGACTCTCTCCTATAATTCACCCCTCCACTTT. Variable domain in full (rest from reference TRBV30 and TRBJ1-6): SQTIHQWPATLVQPVGSPLSLECTVEGTSNPNLYWYRQAAGRGLQLLFYSVGIGQISSEVPQNLSASRPQDRQFILSSKKLLLSDSGFYLCAWSRTLSYNSPLHFGNGTRLTVT.

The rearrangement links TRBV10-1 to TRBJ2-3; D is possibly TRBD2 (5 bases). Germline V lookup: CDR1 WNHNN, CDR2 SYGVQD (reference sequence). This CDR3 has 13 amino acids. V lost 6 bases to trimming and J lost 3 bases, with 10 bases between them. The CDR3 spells CASRDPGTDTQYF. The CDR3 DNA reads TGCGCCAGCAGAGACCCGGGGACAGATACGCAGTATTTT.

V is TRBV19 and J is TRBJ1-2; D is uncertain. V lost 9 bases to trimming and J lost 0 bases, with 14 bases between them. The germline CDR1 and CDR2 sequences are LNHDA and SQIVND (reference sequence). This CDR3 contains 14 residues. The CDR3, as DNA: TGTGCCAGCACTCGGCGAGGAGCTAACTATGGCTACACCTTC. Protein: CASTRRGANYGYTF. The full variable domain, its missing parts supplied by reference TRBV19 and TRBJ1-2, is DGGITQSPKYLFRKEGQNVTLSCEQNLNHDAMYWYRQDPGQGLRLIYYSQIVNDFQKGDIAEGYSVSREKKESFPLTVTSAQKNPTAFYLCASTRRGANYGYTFGSGTRLTVV.

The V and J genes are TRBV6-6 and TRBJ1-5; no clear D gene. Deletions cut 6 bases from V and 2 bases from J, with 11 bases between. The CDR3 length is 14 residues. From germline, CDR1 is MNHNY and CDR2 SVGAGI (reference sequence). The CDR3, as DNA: TGTGCCAGCAGCCAACAGTTAGGCAATCAGCCCCAGCATTTT. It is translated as CASSQQLGNQPQHF.

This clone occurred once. The CDR3 reads CASSWDTNTEAFF. The CDR3 coding sequence is TGTGCCAGCAGCTGGGACACGAACACTGAAGCTTTCTTT. V is TRBV5-4 and J is TRBJ1-1; tentative D call: TRBD1 (6 bases). CDR1 and CDR2 from the germline V gene are SGHNT and YYREEE (reference sequence). This CDR3 is built from 13 residues. V lost 3 bases to trimming and J lost 1 base, with 7 bases between them.

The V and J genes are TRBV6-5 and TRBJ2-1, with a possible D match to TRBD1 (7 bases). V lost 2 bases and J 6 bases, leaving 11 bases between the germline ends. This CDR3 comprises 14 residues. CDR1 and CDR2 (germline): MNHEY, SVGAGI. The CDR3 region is CASSYAGGSNEQFF. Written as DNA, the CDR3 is TGTGCCAGCAGTTACGCAGGGGGGAGCAATGAGCAGTTCTTC.

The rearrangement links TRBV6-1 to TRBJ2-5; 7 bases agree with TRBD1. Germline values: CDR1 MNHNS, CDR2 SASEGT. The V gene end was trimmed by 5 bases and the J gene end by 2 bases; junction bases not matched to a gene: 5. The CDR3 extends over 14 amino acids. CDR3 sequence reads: CASSLRDRQETQYF. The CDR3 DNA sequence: TGTGCCAGCAGTCTCCGGGACAGACAAGAGACCCAGTACTTC.

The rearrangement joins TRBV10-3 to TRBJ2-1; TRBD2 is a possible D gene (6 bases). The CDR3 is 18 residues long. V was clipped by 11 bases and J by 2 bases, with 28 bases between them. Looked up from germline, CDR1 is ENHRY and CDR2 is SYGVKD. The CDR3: CARYFGGRIRFPYNEQFF. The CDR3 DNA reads TGTGCCCGGTATTTCGGGGGAAGAATTAGATTCCCCTACAATGAGCAGTTCTTC.

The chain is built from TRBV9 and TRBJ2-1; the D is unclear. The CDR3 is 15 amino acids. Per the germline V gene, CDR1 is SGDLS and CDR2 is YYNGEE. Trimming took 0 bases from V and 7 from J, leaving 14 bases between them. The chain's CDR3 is CASSVAPGSSNEQFF. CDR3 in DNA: TGTGCCAGCAGCGTAGCTCCTGGCAGTTCTAATGAGCAGTTCTTC.

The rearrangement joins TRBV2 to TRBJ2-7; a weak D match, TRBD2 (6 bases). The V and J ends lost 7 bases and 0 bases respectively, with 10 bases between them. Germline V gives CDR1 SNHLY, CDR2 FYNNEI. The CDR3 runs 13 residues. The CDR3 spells CASTSSASYEQYF. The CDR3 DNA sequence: TGTGCCAGCACTTCTAGCGCCTCCTACGAGCAGTACTTC.

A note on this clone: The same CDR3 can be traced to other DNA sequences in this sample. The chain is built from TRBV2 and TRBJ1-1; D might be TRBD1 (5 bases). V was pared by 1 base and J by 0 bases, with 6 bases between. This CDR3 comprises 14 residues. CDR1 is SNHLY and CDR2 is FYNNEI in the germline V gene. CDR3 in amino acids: CASSEVRVNTEAFF. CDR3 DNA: TGTGCCAGCAGTGAAGTCAGGGTGAACACTGAAGCTTTCTTT. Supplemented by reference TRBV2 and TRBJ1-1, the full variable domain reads EPEVTQTPSHQVTQMGQEVILRCVPISNHLYFYWYRQILGQKVEFLVSFYNNEISEKSEIFDDQFSVERPDGSNFTLKIRSTKLEDSAMYFCASSEVRVNTEAFFGQGTRLTVV.